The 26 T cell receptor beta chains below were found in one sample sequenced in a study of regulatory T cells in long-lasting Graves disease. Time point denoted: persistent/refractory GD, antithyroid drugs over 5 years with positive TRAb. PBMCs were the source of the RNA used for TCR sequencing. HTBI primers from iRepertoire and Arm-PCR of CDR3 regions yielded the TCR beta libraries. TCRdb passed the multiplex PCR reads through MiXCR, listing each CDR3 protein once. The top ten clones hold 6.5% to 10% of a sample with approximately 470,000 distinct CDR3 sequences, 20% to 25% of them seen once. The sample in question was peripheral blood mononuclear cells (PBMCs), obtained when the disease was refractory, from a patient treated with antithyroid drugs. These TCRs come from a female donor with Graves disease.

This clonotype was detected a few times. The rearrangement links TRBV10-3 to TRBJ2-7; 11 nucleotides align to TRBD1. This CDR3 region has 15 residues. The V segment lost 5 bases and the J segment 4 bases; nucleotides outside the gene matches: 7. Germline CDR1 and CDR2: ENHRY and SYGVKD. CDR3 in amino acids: CAISRDRGERYEQYF. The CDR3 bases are TGTGCCATCAGTCGGGACAGGGGGGAAAGGTACGAGCAGTACTTC.

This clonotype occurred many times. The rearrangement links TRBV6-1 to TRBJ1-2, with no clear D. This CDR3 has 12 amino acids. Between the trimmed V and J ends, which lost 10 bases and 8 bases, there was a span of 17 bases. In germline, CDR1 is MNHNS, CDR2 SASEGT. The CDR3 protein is CATEANHPGYTF. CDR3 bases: TGTGCCACCGAGGCTAATCATCCCGGCTACACCTTC.

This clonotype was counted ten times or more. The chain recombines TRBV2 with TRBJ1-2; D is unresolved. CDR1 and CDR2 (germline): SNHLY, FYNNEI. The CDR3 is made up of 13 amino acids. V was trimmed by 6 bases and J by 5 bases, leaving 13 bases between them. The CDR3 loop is CASREPGLYGYTF. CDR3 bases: TGTGCCAGCAGAGAACCCGGGCTTTATGGCTACACCTTC.

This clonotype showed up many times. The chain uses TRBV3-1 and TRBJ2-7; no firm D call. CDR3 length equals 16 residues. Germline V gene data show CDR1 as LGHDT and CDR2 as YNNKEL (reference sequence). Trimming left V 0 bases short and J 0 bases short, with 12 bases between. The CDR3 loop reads CASSQEPDWSSYEQYF. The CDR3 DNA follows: TGTGCCAGCAGCCAAGAACCAGATTGGAGCTCCTACGAGCAGTACTTC.

CDR3 residues: CSATKIYEQYF. In DNA, the CDR3 is TGCAGTGCTACCAAAATCTACGAGCAGTACTTC. The chain carries TRBV20-1 and TRBJ2-7; D is unclear. Trimming pared 4 bases from V and 3 bases from J, leaving 7 bases between. CDR3 length equals 11 residues. From germline, CDR1 is DFQATT and CDR2 SNEGSKA (reference sequence).

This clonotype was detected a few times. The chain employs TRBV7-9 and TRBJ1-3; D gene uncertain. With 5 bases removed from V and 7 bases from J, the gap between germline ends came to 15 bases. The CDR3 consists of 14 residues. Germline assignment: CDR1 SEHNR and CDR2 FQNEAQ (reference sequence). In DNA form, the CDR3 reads TGTGCCAGCAGCCCCCAGGAACAGTGGAACACCATATATTTT. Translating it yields CASSPQEQWNTIYF.

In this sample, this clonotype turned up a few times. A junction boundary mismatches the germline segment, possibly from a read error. The CDR3 here is CAARGTGELFF. Here the CDR3 DNA reads TGTGCCGCCAGGGGGACCGGGGAGCTGTTTTTT. The V and J genes are TRBV10-1 and TRBJ2-2; 7 nucleotides match TRBD1. Germline V gives CDR1 WNHNN, CDR2 SYGVQD (reference sequence). The CDR3 spans 11 residues.

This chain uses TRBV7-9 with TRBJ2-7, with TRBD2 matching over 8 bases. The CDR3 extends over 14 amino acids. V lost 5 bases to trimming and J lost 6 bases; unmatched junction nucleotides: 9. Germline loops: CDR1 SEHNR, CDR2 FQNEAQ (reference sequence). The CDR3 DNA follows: TGTGCCAGCAGCAGTCAAAGCGGGAGCGGCGAGCAGTACTTC. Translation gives CASSSQSGSGEQYF.

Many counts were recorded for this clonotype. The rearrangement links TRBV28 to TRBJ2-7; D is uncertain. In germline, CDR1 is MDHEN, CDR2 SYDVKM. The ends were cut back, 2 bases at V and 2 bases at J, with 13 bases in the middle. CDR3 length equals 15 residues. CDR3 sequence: CASSLPQAPTYEQYF. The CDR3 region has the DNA TGTGCCAGCAGTTTACCCCAGGCGCCAACCTACGAGCAGTACTTC.

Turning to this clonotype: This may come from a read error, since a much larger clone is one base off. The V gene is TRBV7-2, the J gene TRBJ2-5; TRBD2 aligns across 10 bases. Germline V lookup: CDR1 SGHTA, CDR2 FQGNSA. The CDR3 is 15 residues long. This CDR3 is CASSFGLADQEAQYF. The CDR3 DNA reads TGTGCCAGCAGCTTCGGACTAGCGGACCAAGAGGCCCAGTACTTC.

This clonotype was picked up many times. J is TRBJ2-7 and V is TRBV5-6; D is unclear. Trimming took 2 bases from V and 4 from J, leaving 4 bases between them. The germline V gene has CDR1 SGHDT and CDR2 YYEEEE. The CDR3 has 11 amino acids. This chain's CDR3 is CASSFEYEQYF. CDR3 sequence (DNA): TGTGCCAGCAGCTTCGAGTACGAGCAGTACTTC. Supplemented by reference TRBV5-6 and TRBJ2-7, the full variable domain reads DAGVTQSPTHLIKTRGQQVTLRCSPKSGHDTVSWYQQALGQGPQFIFQYYEEEERQRGNFPDRFSGHQFPNYSSELNVNALLLGDSALYLCASSFEYEQYFGPGTRLTVT.

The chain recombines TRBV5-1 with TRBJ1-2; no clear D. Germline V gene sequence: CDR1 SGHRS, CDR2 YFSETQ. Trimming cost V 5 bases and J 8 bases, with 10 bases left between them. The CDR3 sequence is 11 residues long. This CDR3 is CASRSTGGYTF. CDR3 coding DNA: TGCGCCAGCAGGTCGACGGGGGGCTACACCTTC.

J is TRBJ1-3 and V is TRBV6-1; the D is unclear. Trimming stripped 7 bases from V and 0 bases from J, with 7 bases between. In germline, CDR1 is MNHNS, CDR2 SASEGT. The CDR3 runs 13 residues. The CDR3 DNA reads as TGTGCCAGCACCCAAAACTCTGGAAACACCATATATTTT. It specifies CASTQNSGNTIYF.

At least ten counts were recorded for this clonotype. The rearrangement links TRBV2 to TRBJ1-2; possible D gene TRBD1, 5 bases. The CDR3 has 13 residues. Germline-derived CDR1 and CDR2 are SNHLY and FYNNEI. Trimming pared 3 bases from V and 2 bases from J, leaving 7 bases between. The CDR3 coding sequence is TGTGCCAGCAGTGACCAGGGAAACTATGGCTACACCTTC. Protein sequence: CASSDQGNYGYTF.

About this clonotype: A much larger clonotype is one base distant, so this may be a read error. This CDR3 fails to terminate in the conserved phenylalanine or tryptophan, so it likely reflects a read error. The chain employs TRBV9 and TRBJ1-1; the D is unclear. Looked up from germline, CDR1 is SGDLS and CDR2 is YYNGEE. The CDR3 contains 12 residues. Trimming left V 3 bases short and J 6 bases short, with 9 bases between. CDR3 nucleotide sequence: TGTGCCAGCAGCGGCATTGGCCCTGAAGCTTTCTCT. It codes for CASSGIGPEAFS.

The DNA of the CDR3 is TGCAGTGCTACCGGGACTAGCGGGACCTCCTACGAGCAGTACTTC. It specifies CSATGTSGTSYEQYF. V is TRBV20-1 and J is TRBJ2-7; TRBD2 aligns across 13 bases. Germline trimming cut 4 bases from V and 0 bases from J; bases unmatched to any gene: 3. The CDR3 covers 15 residues. CDR1 and CDR2 (germline): DFQATT, SNEGSKA (reference sequence).

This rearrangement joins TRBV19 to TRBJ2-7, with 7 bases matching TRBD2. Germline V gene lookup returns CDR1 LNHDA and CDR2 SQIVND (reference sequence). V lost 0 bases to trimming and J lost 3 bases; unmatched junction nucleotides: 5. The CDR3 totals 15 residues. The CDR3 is CASSIEAGVVYEQYF. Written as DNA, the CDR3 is TGTGCCAGTAGTATAGAGGCGGGAGTTGTCTACGAGCAGTACTTC. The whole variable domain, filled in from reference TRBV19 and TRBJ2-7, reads DGGITQSPKYLFRKEGQNVTLSCEQNLNHDAMYWYRQDPGQGLRLIYYSQIVNDFQKGDIAEGYSVSREKKESFPLTVTSAQKNPTAFYLCASSIEAGVVYEQYFGPGTRLTVT.

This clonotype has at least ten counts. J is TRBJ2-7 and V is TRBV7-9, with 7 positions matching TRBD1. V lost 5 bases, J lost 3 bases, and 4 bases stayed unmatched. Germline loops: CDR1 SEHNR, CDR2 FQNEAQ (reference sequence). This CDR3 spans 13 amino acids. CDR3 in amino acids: CASSHRTGYEQYF. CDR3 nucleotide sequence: TGTGCCAGCAGCCACAGGACAGGCTACGAGCAGTACTTC.

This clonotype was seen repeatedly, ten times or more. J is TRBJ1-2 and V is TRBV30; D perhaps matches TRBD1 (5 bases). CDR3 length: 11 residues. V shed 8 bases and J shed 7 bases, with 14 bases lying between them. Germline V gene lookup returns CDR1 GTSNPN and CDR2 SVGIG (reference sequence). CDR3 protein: CARRGVGGYTF. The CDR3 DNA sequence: TGTGCCAGACGAGGGGTCGGTGGCTACACCTTC.

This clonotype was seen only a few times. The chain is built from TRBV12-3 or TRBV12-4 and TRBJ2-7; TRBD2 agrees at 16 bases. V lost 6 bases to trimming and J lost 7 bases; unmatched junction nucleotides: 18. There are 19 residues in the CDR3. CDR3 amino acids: CASSRRGTSGRAGGGEQYF. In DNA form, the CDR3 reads TGTGCCAGCAGCCGCCGGGGGACTAGCGGGAGGGCCGGGGGCGGAGAGCAGTACTTC.

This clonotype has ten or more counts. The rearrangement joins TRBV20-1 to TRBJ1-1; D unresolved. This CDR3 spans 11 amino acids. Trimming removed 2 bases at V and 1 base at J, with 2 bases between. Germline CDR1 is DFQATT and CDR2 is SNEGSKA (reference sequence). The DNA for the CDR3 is TGCAGTGCTAGACAGAACACTGAAGCTTTCTTT. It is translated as CSARQNTEAFF.

DNA for the CDR3: TGCAGCATAAGGGGGACTAGCGGGAGGTCGTACGAGCAGTACTTC. Translation gives CSIRGTSGRSYEQYF. V gene TRBV29-1 combines with J gene TRBJ2-7, with 15 nucleotides matching TRBD2. Germline lookup yields CDR1 SQVTM and CDR2 ANQGSEA. This CDR3 comprises 15 residues. V shed 8 bases and J 4 bases; nucleotides not matched to a gene: 9.

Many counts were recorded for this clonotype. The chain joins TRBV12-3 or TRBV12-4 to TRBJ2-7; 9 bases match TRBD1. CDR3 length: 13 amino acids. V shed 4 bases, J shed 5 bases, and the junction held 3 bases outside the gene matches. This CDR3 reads CASSSTGGNEQYF. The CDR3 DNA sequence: TGTGCCAGCAGTTCGACAGGGGGGAACGAGCAGTACTTC.

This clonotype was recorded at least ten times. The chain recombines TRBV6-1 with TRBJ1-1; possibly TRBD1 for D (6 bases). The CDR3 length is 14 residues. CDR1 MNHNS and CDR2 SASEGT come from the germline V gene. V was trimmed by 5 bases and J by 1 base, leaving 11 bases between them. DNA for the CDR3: TGTGCCAGCAGTACAGGACAGCCGAACACTGAAGCTTTCTTT. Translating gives CASSTGQPNTEAFF.

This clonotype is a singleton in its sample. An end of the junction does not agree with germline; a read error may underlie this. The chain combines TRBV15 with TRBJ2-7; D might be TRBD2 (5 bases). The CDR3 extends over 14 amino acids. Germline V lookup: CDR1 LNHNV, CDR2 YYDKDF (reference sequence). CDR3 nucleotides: TGTGCCATCAGCCACGTAGGGAGTTCCTACGAGCAGTACTTC. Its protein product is CAISHVGSSYEQYF.

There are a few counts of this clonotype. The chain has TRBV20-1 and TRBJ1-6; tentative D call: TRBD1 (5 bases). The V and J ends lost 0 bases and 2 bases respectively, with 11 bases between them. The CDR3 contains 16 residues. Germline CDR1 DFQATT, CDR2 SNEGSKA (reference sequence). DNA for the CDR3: TGCAGTGCTAGAGATCGGGGGATCCCCTATAATTCACCCCTCCACTTT. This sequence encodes CSARDRGIPYNSPLHF.